These T cell receptor beta chains were read from a single sample in a study of T cell clusters in autoimmune cytopenias. One entry per CDR3 protein, without DNA, is what TCRdb gives after re-calling the multiplex PCR reads. The sample table includes some 5,000 distinct CDR3 sequences. The same specimen was also included in a second study, on T cell repertoires in aging, cancer and after chemotherapy.

Sequences were obtained from peripheral blood. The source is a human donor with chronic lymphocytic leukemia. The donor label of this sample is uncertain. Each CDR3 is given with its conserved first and last residue. Each record gives: clone size, J gene, V gene, CDR3 protein. Clone sizes are given selectively: once, few, many, or a class where the clone is expanded.

clone size: .
J gene: TRBJ1-2
V gene: TRBV6-5
CDR3 protein: CASSRTGKNYGYTF

clone size: .
J gene: TRBJ2-3
V gene: TRBV20-1
CDR3 protein: CSASGSASSYTDTQYF

clone size: .
J gene: TRBJ1-2
V gene: TRBV2
CDR3 protein: CASSTGGSNYGYTF

clone size: medium-sized
J gene: TRBJ2-2
V gene: TRBV6-5
CDR3 protein: CASTFDSSGELFF

clone size: medium-sized
J gene: TRBJ1-5
V gene: TRBV6-1
CDR3 protein: CASKGINSNQPQHF

clone size: .
J gene: TRBJ1-3
V gene: TRBV5-1
CDR3 protein: CASSHTGGASGNTIYF

clone size: .
J gene: TRBJ2-3
V gene: TRBV6-1
CDR3 protein: CASIKQALISDTQYF

clone size: medium-sized
J gene: TRBJ2-2
V gene: TRBV5-4
CDR3 protein: CASSLAAGGGNTGELFF

clone size: .
J gene: TRBJ2-3
V gene: TRBV7-2
CDR3 protein: CASSLGTSATLGGQYF

clone size: .
J gene: TRBJ1-5
V gene: TRBV19
CDR3 protein: CASRVRRSGNQPQHF

clone size: .
J gene: TRBJ2-2
V gene: TRBV11-2
CDR3 protein: CASSARRAGELFF